The 32 T cell receptor beta chains presented below share a single source sample, sequenced in a study of blood T cell repertoires in COVID-19. Measured with immunoSEQ multiplex PCR; TCRdb has only the in-frame clones, and not every one. This sample carries about 260,000 clones, more than 70% of them seen once, and the ten largest clones take roughly 2%. Sample: PBMCs or T cells enriched from blood (not recorded which). The receptors were gathered from a woman aged 50 to 60 who had recovered from COVID-19.

The genes are TRBV3-1 (or the pseudogene TRBV3-2) and TRBJ2-2; 8 nucleotides align to TRBD2. V shed 3 bases, J shed 6 bases, and the junction held 6 bases outside the gene matches. The CDR3 contains 15 residues. The germline V gene has CDR1 LGHDT and CDR2 YNNKEL (reference sequence). DNA for the CDR3: TGTGCCAGCAGCCATGCCGGGGGGGCCGCCGGGGAGCTGTTTTTT. This codes for CASSHAGGAAGELFF.

The chain has TRBV4-1 and TRBJ2-7, with 8 bases matching TRBD1. The germline V gene encodes CDR1 MGHRA and CDR2 YSYEKL. V trimming: 2 bases; J trimming: 3 bases; junction bases outside the gene matches: 6. The CDR3 runs 15 residues. The CDR3 sequence: CASSQTGQEYYEQYF. CDR3 nucleotide sequence: TGCGCCAGCAGCCAAACGGGACAGGAGTACTACGAGCAGTACTTC.

The genes are TRBV2 and TRBJ1-1; 12 bases fit TRBD1. This CDR3 has 16 amino acids. Per germline, CDR1 SNHLY and CDR2 FYNNEI. V shed 6 bases and J 4 bases; nucleotides not matched to a gene: 9. CDR3 residues: CASRAGQGAVGTEAFF. The CDR3 coding sequence is TGTGCCAGCAGGGCGGGACAGGGGGCTGTGGGCACTGAAGCTTTCTTT.

The rearrangement joins TRBV5-1 to TRBJ1-6; 7 bases map to TRBD1. CDR1 and CDR2 from the germline V gene are SGHRS and YFSETQ. There are 15 residues in the CDR3. The J segment lost 8 bases and the V segment lost 0 bases, leaving 5 bases of the junction unmatched. CDR3 DNA sequence: TGCGCCAGCAGCTTGGCGGACAGGACGGATTCACCCCTCCACTTT. Its protein product is CASSLADRTDSPLHF.

This clone was seen only once. This chain connects TRBV7-8 to TRBJ1-1; perhaps TRBD1 as D (6 bases). The CDR3 loop spans 15 amino acids. Deletions cut 1 base from V and 2 bases from J, with 11 bases between. Germline assignment: CDR1 SGHVS and CDR2 FQNEAQ. The DNA for the CDR3 is TGTGCCAGCAGCTTAGTCTACAGGGACAACACTGAAGCTTTCTTT. Translating it yields CASSLVYRDNTEAFF.

CDR3 protein: CASTSTSGINNEQFF. DNA of the CDR3: TGCGCCAGCACGTCCACTAGCGGCATTAACAATGAGCAGTTCTTC. This chain uses TRBV5-1 with TRBJ2-1, with 8 bases matching TRBD2. The germline V gene encodes CDR1 SGHRS and CDR2 YFSETQ. This CDR3 comprises 15 residues. Trimming at V came to 6 bases and at J to 5 bases, leaving 10 bases not matched to a gene.

This clone showed up just once. The chain has TRBV11-2 and TRBJ1-4; TRBD1 aligns across 8 bases. The CDR3 runs 15 residues. The V gene's germline CDR1 is SGHAT and CDR2 FQNNGV. With 1 base clipped from V and 4 bases from J, the junction kept 2 bases outside the gene matches. CDR3 bases: TGTGCCAGCAGCTTAGGACAGGGGATTAATGAAAAACTGTTTTTT. It translates to CASSLGQGINEKLFF.

CDR3 DNA: TGTGCCAGCAGCCCCCACGGCGGAGGGAGCGAGCAGTACTTC. It specifies CASSPHGGGSEQYF. The chain combines TRBV7-3 with TRBJ2-7; perhaps TRBD2 as D (6 bases). Trimming took 5 bases from V and 6 from J, leaving 17 bases between them. CDR1 is SGHTA and CDR2 is FQGTGA in the germline V gene. The CDR3 spans 14 residues.

The chain links TRBV29-1 to TRBJ1-5; 7 nucleotides match TRBD1. The CDR3 spans 14 residues. The J segment lost 5 bases and the V segment lost 3 bases, leaving 7 bases of the junction unmatched. Germline lookup yields CDR1 SQVTM and CDR2 ANQGSEA. CDR3 nucleotides: TGCAGCGTTGAGGTAGGGGGCTTCGATCAGCCCCAGCATTTT. Amino acids: CSVEVGGFDQPQHF.

The chain carries TRBV2 and TRBJ2-7, with a possible D match to TRBD1 (6 bases). The CDR3 runs to 12 residues. Trimming took 6 bases from V and 2 from J, leaving 8 bases between them. Germline V gene sequence: CDR1 SNHLY, CDR2 FYNNEI. The CDR3 loop reads CASRAGAYEQYF. The CDR3 DNA follows: TGTGCCAGCAGGGCAGGGGCCTACGAGCAGTACTTC.

The chain's CDR3 is CASSYSGFENYGYTF. The CDR3 nucleotides are TGTGCCAGCAGCTATTCGGGATTCGAAAACTATGGCTACACCTTC. V usage is TRBV3-1 (or the pseudogene TRBV3-2) and J usage is TRBJ1-2; D ambiguous. V lost 5 bases, J lost 2 bases, and 15 bases lay in between. Looked up from germline, CDR1 is LGHDT and CDR2 is YNNKEL (reference sequence). The CDR3 totals 15 residues.

This clone was seen only once. The chain couples TRBV5-6 to TRBJ1-1, with D maybe TRBD1 (6 bases). The CDR3 length is 16 residues. Germline CDR1 reads SGHDT; CDR2 reads YYEEEE. With 2 bases removed from V and 3 bases from J, the gap between germline ends came to 17 bases. The CDR3 sequence: CASSFGGGFADTEAFF. In DNA form, the CDR3 reads TGTGCCAGCAGCTTTGGGGGCGGGTTTGCGGACACTGAAGCTTTCTTT.

The count of this clone is one. This chain uses TRBV10-3 with TRBJ2-7; the match to TRBD2 covers 12 bases. Germline assignment: CDR1 ENHRY and CDR2 SYGVKD. V was clipped by 6 bases and J by 2 bases; unmatched bases: 5. This CDR3 comprises 15 residues. The CDR3 DNA is TGTGCCATCAGCGCCGGGACTAGCGGGCCCTACGAGCAGTACTTC. Protein: CAISAGTSGPYEQYF.

The chain has TRBV5-1 and TRBJ2-7, with 7 bases matching TRBD1. CDR3 length equals 14 residues. V gave up 2 bases and J gave up 0 bases; unmatched junction bases: 2. Germline CDR1 SGHRS, CDR2 YFSETQ. This CDR3 reads CASSFGTVSYEQYF. The CDR3 nucleotides are TGCGCCAGCAGCTTCGGGACAGTCTCCTACGAGCAGTACTTC.

The chain employs TRBV28 and TRBJ1-4; D is unclear. This CDR3 is built from 13 residues. The germline CDR1 and CDR2 sequences are MDHEN and SYDVKM. V dropped 3 bases and J dropped 5 bases, with 7 bases sitting between them. CDR3 nucleotide sequence: TGTGCCAGCAGTTTGCCGGAGAATGAAAAACTGTTTTTT. Its protein is CASSLPENEKLFF. The whole variable domain, remainder taken from reference TRBV28 and TRBJ1-4, is DVKVTQSSRYLVKRTGEKVFLECVQDMDHENMFWYRQDPGLGLRLIYFSYDVKMKEKGDIPEGYSVSREKKERFSLILESASTNQTSMYLCASSLPENEKLFFGSGTQLSVL.

This chain joins TRBV7-2 and TRBJ1-1, with a weak D call TRBD1 (6 bases). Per germline, CDR1 SGHTA and CDR2 FQGNSA. This CDR3 spans 15 amino acids. Between the trimmed V and J ends, which lost 1 base and 1 base, there was a span of 10 bases. The CDR3 DNA follows: TGTGCCAGCAGCTTAGAGGGGGGGCGGAACACTGAAGCTTTCTTT. Its protein is CASSLEGGRNTEAFF.

The chain couples TRBV5-5 to TRBJ2-7; 10 nucleotides agree with TRBD1. The CDR3 runs 15 residues. The germline gives CDR1 SGHKS, CDR2 YYEKEE (reference sequence). V was pared by 4 bases and J by 4 bases, with 8 bases of the junction left unmatched. CDR3 coding DNA: TGTGCCAGCAGCCCTGCCGGGACAGGGGTGTACGAGCAGTACTTC. This encodes CASSPAGTGVYEQYF.

The genes are TRBV11-2 and TRBJ1-1; tentative D call: TRBD1 (6 bases). The CDR3 has 15 amino acids. Germline V CDR1 and CDR2: SGHAT, FQNNGV. The ends were cut back, 1 base at V and 1 base at J, with 10 bases in the middle. For the CDR3, the DNA is TGTGCCAGCAGCTTAGTAACAGGGAGGAACACTGAAGCTTTCTTT. It translates to CASSLVTGRNTEAFF.

A few counts support this clone. The chain employs TRBV3-1 (or the pseudogene TRBV3-2) and TRBJ2-5; 10 bases fit TRBD1. The CDR3 runs to 17 residues. CDR1 LGHDT and CDR2 YNNKEL come from the germline V gene (reference sequence). With V trimmed by 2 bases and J by 1 base, 7 bases remained unmatched. CDR3 coding DNA: TGTGCCAGCAGCCAAACCTTGACAGGGGGCGGCCAAGAGACCCAGTACTTC. This codes for CASSQTLTGGGQETQYF.

This clone appeared a single time. The J gene is TRBJ1-6, the V gene TRBV9; a weak D match, TRBD1 (6 bases). V was pared by 0 bases and J by 7 bases, with 14 bases between. The germline CDR1 and CDR2 sequences are SGDLS and YYNGEE. CDR3 length: 16 amino acids. CDR3 sequence: CASSVEIYRENSPLHF. CDR3 sequence (DNA): TGTGCCAGCAGCGTAGAAATTTACAGGGAAAATTCACCCCTCCACTTT.

This clone was counted a single time. The chain combines TRBV6-2 or TRBV6-3 with TRBJ2-5; TRBD2 matches at 7 bases. After removal of 0 bases from V and 0 bases from J, the junction contained 7 bases not matched to a gene. The CDR3 is made up of 17 amino acids. Germline CDR1 MNHEY, CDR2 SVGEGT. For the CDR3, the DNA is TGTGCCAGCAGTTACTCCGTTGCCCGGGGGGACCAAGAGACCCAGTACTTC. It yields the protein CASSYSVARGDQETQYF.

V is TRBV29-1 and J is TRBJ1-2, with 11 bases matching TRBD1. Trimming at V came to 6 bases and at J to 2 bases, leaving 5 bases not matched to a gene. The germline V gene encodes CDR1 SQVTM and CDR2 ANQGSEA. CDR3 length: 14 amino acids. CDR3 sequence reads: CSVGGDRGNYGYTF. The CDR3 DNA reads as TGCAGCGTCGGAGGGGACAGGGGGAACTATGGCTACACCTTC.

V is TRBV7-9 and J is TRBJ1-1; 7 bases fit TRBD1. The V gene end was trimmed by 4 bases and the J gene end by 6 bases; junction bases not matched to a gene: 8. There are 14 residues in the CDR3. Germline V lookup: CDR1 SEHNR, CDR2 FQNEAQ (reference sequence). Here the CDR3 reads CASSSRAQGAEAFF. In DNA, the CDR3 is TGTGCCAGCAGCTCCAGGGCCCAGGGGGCTGAAGCTTTCTTT.

By sample fraction, this clone is medium-sized (0.01 to 0.1%). DNA of the CDR3: TGTGCCAGCAGCTCCCCCAAACCGGAGAACTATGGCTACACCTTC. Protein sequence: CASSSPKPENYGYTF. This chain connects TRBV7-9 to TRBJ1-2; D gene ambiguous. CDR1 and CDR2 from the germline V gene are SEHNR and FQNEAQ (reference sequence). Trimming left V 4 bases short and J 2 bases short, with 14 bases between. This CDR3 is built from 15 residues.

This clone was counted a few times. The CDR3 DNA follows: TGTGCCTGGTCAGACAGCTACAATGAGCAGTTCTTC. It codes for CAWSDSYNEQFF. The chain combines TRBV30 with TRBJ2-1; maybe TRBD1 (5 bases). Germline V CDR1 and CDR2: GTSNPN, SVGIG (reference sequence). CDR3 length equals 12 residues. V was trimmed by 5 bases and J by 3 bases, leaving 8 bases between them.

J is TRBJ2-7 and V is TRBV10-2; D may be TRBD2 (5 bases). From germline, CDR1 is WSHSY and CDR2 SAAADI. This CDR3 is built from 17 residues. V dropped 0 bases and J dropped 0 bases, with 15 bases sitting between them. CDR3 in amino acids: CASSESKSVRASYEQYF. Written as DNA, the CDR3 is TGCGCCAGCAGTGAGTCGAAGTCGGTGCGGGCCTCCTACGAGCAGTACTTC.

This clone has a single count. This rearrangement joins TRBV7-2 to TRBJ2-2; 9 nucleotides align to TRBD2. CDR1 and CDR2 from the germline V gene are SGHTA and FQGNSA. There are 16 residues in the CDR3. V lost 2 bases, J lost 8 bases, and 9 bases stayed unmatched. CDR3 nucleotide sequence: TGTGCCAGCAGCTTACATAGTAGCGGGGGTCCTGGGGAGCTGTTTTTT. Translation gives CASSLHSSGGPGELFF.

This chain joins TRBV27 and TRBJ2-3, with D unclear. Germline V CDR1 and CDR2: MNHEY, SMNVEV (reference sequence). Trimming took off 3 bases at V and 2 bases at J, with 18 bases between the two ends. The CDR3 consists of 17 residues. CDR3 in DNA: TGTGCCAGCAGTTTTGGCCCGTTAGAGAGGCTCACAGATACGCAGTATTTT. This encodes CASSFGPLERLTDTQYF.

The CDR3 nucleotides read TGTGCCAGCAGCCAGCTCGGGGGAAGTAACTATGGCTACACCTTC. This encodes CASSQLGGSNYGYTF. The gene calls are TRBV7-2 and TRBJ1-2; D possibly corresponds to TRBD1 (5 bases). Trimming stripped 5 bases from V and 1 base from J, with 14 bases between. CDR1 is SGHTA and CDR2 is FQGNSA in the germline V gene. The CDR3 covers 15 residues.

This clone has more than one count but fewer than ten. The chain uses TRBV11-3 and TRBJ1-2, with D possibly TRBD1 on 6 matching bases. This CDR3 spans 16 amino acids. CDR1 is SGHNT and CDR2 is YENEEA in the germline V gene. Trimming took off 1 base at V and 4 bases at J, with 16 bases between the two ends. The CDR3 loop is CASSLAASQGSYGYTF. The CDR3 DNA follows: TGTGCCAGCAGCTTAGCCGCATCACAGGGCTCCTATGGCTACACCTTC.

In this sample, this clone turned up once. This chain connects TRBV19 to TRBJ1-5, with TRBD1 matching 10 bases. Germline V lookup: CDR1 LNHDA, CDR2 SQIVND (reference sequence). The ends lost 4 bases at V and 6 bases at J; junction bases unmatched: 6. The CDR3 length is 15 residues. The CDR3 region is CASSTWTGGGQPQHF. CDR3 coding DNA: TGTGCCAGTAGTACCTGGACAGGGGGTGGTCAGCCCCAGCATTTT.

CDR3 coding DNA: TGTGCCAGCAGCCACCGGGACAGGGCAACTAATGAAAAACTGTTTTTT. Protein sequence: CASSHRDRATNEKLFF. The rearrangement links TRBV7-8 to TRBJ1-4; 9 nucleotides agree with TRBD1. V lost 5 bases to trimming and J lost 0 bases; unmatched junction nucleotides: 4. The CDR3 runs 16 residues. In germline, CDR1 is SGHVS, CDR2 FQNEAQ.